The present T cell receptor beta chain was sequenced within a study of metastatic and nonmetastatic thyroid tumors. Background on the study: Repertoire comparisons spanned blood and tumor or nodule tissue from malignant and benign thyroid patients.

Patients underwent thyroid surgery, and none had received any treatment before it. Trimming removed 8 bases from V and 4 bases from J, with 15 bases in between. CDR1 and CDR2 from the germline V gene are LNHDA and SQIVND (reference sequence). The CDR3 has 13 residues. In the original workflow: The study took CDR3 differences across clinicopathological groups and made a distant-metastasis classifier for papillary thyroid cancer from them. TCRdb re-clonotyped the PCR reads through MiXCR. Clone size and V and J calls follow TCRdb, not the original study. The table shows under 95,000 clones, with approximately 11% occurring only once.

V usage is TRBV19 and J usage is TRBJ2-7; D tentatively reads TRBD1 or TRBD2 (5 bases each). The sequencing sample was made of blood. The clonotype was recovered from a female donor with papillary thyroid cancer or a benign thyroid nodule (not recorded which). Some clones in this sample may be carry-over from other donors' samples. CDR3 DNA: TGTGCCAGTCCCGGTAGGGGAGTGTACGAGCAGTACTTC. Translated, it gives CASPGRGVYEQYF.